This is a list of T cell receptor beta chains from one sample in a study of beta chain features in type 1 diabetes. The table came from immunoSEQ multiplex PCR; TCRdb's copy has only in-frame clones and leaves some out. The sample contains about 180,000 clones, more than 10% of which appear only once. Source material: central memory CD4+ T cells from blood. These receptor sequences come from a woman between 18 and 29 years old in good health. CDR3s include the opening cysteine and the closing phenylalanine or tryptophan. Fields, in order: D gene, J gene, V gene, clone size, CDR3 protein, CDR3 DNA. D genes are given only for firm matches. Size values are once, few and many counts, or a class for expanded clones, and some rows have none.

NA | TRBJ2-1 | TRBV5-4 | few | CASSLDRNEQFF | TGTGCCAGCAGCTTGGACAGAAATGAGCAGTTCTTC
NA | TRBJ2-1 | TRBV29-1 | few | CSVGLQDPYNEQFF | TGCAGCGTTGGTCTACAGGACCCCTACAATGAGCAGTTCTTC
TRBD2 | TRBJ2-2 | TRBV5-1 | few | CASSIGPGLAGTGELFF | TGCGCCAGCAGCATAGGACCGGGACTAGCGGGAACCGGGGAGCTGTTTTTT
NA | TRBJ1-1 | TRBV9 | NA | CASSVFEGEGEAFF | TGTGCCAGCAGCGTATTCGAAGGGGAGGGAGAAGCTTTCTTT
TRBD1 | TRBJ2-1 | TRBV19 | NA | CASSPRRQGHGEQFF | TGTGCCAGTAGTCCACGGAGACAGGGCCACGGTGAGCAGTTCTTC
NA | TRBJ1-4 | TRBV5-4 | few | CASSLDMKRGEKLFF | TGTGCCAGCAGCTTGGACATGAAAAGGGGTGAAAAACTGTTTTTT
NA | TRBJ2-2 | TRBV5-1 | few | CASSLSAMVTGELFF | TGCGCCAGCAGCTTGAGTGCTATGGTCACCGGGGAGCTGTTTTTT
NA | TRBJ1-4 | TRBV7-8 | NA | CASSRPANRAETNEKLFF | TGTGCCAGCAGCCGCCCTGCTAACAGGGCCGAAACTAATGAAAAACTGTTTTTT
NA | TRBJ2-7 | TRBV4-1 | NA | CASSQDVPRQAPYEQYF | TGCGCCAGCAGCCAAGATGTCCCCCGACAGGCGCCTTACGAGCAGTACTTC
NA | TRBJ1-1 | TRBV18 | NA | CASSPARGLNTEAFF | TGTGCCAGCTCACCAGCCCGGGGTCTCAACACTGAAGCTTTCTTT
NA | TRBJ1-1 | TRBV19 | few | CASSRGSLNTEAFF | TGTGCCAGTAGTAGGGGCAGCTTGAACACTGAAGCTTTCTTT
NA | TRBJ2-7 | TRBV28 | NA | CASSLAGYEQYF | TGTGCCAGCAGTTTAGCCGGCTACGAGCAGTACTTC
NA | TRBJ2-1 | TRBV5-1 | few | CASSLKWAPYNEQFF | TGCGCCAGCAGCCTGAAATGGGCCCCCTACAATGAGCAGTTCTTC
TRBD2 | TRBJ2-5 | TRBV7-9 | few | CASSLNLREGETQYF | TGTGCCAGCAGCTTAAATCTGAGGGAGGGAGAGACCCAGTACTTC
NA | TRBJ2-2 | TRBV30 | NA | CAWSYRAAGELFF | TGTGCCTGGAGTTACAGGGCGGCCGGGGAGCTGTTTTTT
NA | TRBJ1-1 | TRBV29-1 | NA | CSVEEGTEAFF | TGCAGCGTTGAGGAGGGAACTGAAGCTTTCTTT
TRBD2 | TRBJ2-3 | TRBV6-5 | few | CASSYSRLAGTDTQYF | TGTGCCAGCAGTTACTCGAGACTAGCGGGCACAGATACGCAGTATTTT
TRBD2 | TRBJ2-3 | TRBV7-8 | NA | CASRRPTSGVRSDTQYF | TGTGCCAGCAGACGTCCGACTAGCGGGGTTCGGTCAGATACGCAGTATTTT
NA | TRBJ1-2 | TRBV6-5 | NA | CASSYVSGNGYTF | TGTGCCAGCAGTTACGTGTCAGGGAATGGCTACACCTTC
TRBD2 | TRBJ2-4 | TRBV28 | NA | CASSPPGTSRNIQYF | TGTGCCAGCAGTCCCCCAGGGACTAGCAGAAACATTCAGTACTTC
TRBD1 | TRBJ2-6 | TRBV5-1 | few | CASGAGGAGANVLTF | TGCGCCAGCGGGGCAGGGGGCGCTGGGGCCAACGTCCTGACTTTC
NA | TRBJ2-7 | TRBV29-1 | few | CSVRPSRGSYEQYF | TGCAGCGTTCGACCCTCCCGAGGCTCCTACGAGCAGTACTTC
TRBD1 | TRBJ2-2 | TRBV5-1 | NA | CASSLGDRDTGELFF | TGCGCCAGCAGCTTAGGGGACAGGGACACCGGGGAGCTGTTTTTT
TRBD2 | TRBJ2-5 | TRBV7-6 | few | CASSLARAGGQETQYF | TGTGCCAGCAGCTTAGCGCGAGCGGGAGGGCAAGAGACCCAGTACTTC
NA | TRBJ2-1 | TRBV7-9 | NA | CASSLEGGTNEQFF | TGTGCCAGCAGCTTAGAAGGCGGGACGAATGAGCAGTTCTTC
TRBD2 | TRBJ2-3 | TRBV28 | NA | CASSQTSGRTDTQYF | TGTGCCAGCAGCCAGACTAGCGGGAGAACAGATACGCAGTATTTT
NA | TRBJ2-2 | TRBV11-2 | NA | CASRGEAVTGELFF | TGTGCCAGCAGAGGGGAGGCCGTCACCGGGGAGCTGTTTTTT
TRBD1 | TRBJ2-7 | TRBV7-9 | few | CASSFSGTGNSYEQYF | TGTGCCAGCAGCTTTTCCGGGACAGGGAACTCCTACGAGCAGTACTTC
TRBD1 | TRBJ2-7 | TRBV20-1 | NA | CSATGGHEQYF | TGCAGTGCTACAGGGGGTCACGAGCAGTACTTC
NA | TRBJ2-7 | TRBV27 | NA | CASTWGRSYEQYF | TGTGCCAGCACCTGGGGCAGGAGCTACGAGCAGTACTTC
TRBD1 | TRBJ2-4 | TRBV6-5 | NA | CASSFAGTGAGIQYF | TGTGCCAGCAGTTTTGCCGGGACAGGCGCTGGCATTCAGTACTTC
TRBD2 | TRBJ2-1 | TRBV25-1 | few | CASRETGTSGNEQFF | TGTGCCAGCAGGGAAACAGGGACTAGCGGCAATGAGCAGTTCTTC
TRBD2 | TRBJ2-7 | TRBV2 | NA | CASRWAAGTYEQYF | TGTGCCAGCAGGTGGGCAGCGGGGACCTACGAGCAGTACTTC
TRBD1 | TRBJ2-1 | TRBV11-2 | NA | CASRLGGGAAANEQFF | TGTGCCAGCAGACTAGGGGGCGGTGCAGCAGCCAATGAGCAGTTCTTC
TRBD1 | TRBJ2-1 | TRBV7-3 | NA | CASSYSPGQGAREQFF | TGTGCCAGCAGCTACTCCCCGGGACAGGGGGCGCGTGAGCAGTTCTTC
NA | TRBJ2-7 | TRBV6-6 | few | CASSYSSSHEQYF | TGTGCCAGCAGTTACTCGTCATCCCACGAGCAGTACTTC
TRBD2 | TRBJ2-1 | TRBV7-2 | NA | CASSPWTSGSYNEQFF | TGTGCCAGCAGCCCCTGGACTAGCGGCTCCTACAATGAGCAGTTCTTC
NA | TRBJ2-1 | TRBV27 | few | CASSNLAKGAYNEQFF | TGTGCCAGCAGTAACCTGGCAAAAGGGGCCTACAATGAGCAGTTCTTC
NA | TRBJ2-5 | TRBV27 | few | CASSSRAGETQYF | TGTGCCAGCAGTTCCCGTGCCGGGGAGACCCAGTACTTC